This T cell receptor (beta chain) was profiled in a study of blood T cell repertoires in COVID-19. Study in general: Samples came from the United States, Italy and Spain, spanning acute and convalescent COVID-19. PBMCs, B-cell-depleted T cells, or T cells provided the cDNA or gDNA that made up the material.

Assay used: immunoSEQ multiplex PCR; TCRdb lists only in-frame clones, some missing. The sample carries around 300,000 clones, approximately 88% recorded once. Losses at the gene ends were 5 bases for V and 10 bases for J; bases not matched to a gene: 2. Germline-derived CDR1 and CDR2 are SNHLY and FYNNEI. The CDR3 is made up of 11 amino acids. The chain links TRBV2 to TRBJ1-5; TRBD1 aligns across 7 bases. The sequenced sample was peripheral blood. The receptor was derived from a man aged 45-60 years with acute or convalescent COVID-19. This CDR3 reads CASSWDSPQHF. The CDR3 DNA is TGTGCCAGCAGTTGGGACAGTCCCCAGCATTTT.